Listed below are T cell receptor beta chains from one sample, sequenced in a study of T cell repertoires in cytomegalovirus infection. These receptors have no known antigen. Each CDR3 protein gets one entry after TCRdb re-called the reads with MiXCR. Counted here are about 770,000 distinct CDR3 sequences, 25% to 30% occurring once; the ten biggest clones make up around 13%. The specimen comprised cultured CD8+ T cells from PBMCs, sampled from culture after CMV antigen stimulation. The receptors were sampled from a human donor in good health (CMV status not recorded). Some clones in this sample may be carry-over from other donors' samples. Both conserved end residues are part of each CDR3. Each record gives: CDR3 protein, J gene, clone size, V gene. Size is omitted from some rows. Given values are once, few, many or a class for expanded clones.

cdr3_aa: CASSEGSSAYNEQFF
j_call: TRBJ2-1
clone_size: -
v_call: TRBV2

cdr3_aa: CASSPRDRVEAFF
j_call: TRBJ1-1
clone_size: few
v_call: TRBV19

cdr3_aa: CASSPPEGGGGYTF
j_call: TRBJ1-2
clone_size: -
v_call: TRBV18

cdr3_aa: CASSQDLEGALSGANVLTF
j_call: TRBJ2-6
clone_size: -
v_call: TRBV3-1

cdr3_aa: CASSFPPPGGGYTDTQYF
j_call: TRBJ2-3
clone_size: -
v_call: TRBV12-3/TRBV12-4

cdr3_aa: CASSFQGSLGVQYF
j_call: TRBJ2-7
clone_size: few
v_call: TRBV6-5

cdr3_aa: CASSLYGLDRSGNTIYF
j_call: TRBJ1-3
clone_size: -
v_call: TRBV7-2

cdr3_aa: CASSHASGTGDEQYF
j_call: TRBJ2-7
clone_size: -
v_call: TRBV4-1

cdr3_aa: CASSLGYRENTEAFF
j_call: TRBJ1-1
clone_size: -
v_call: TRBV5-6

cdr3_aa: CASSLTGLAGADTQYF
j_call: TRBJ2-3
clone_size: -
v_call: TRBV7-3

cdr3_aa: CASSQAGGVEQYF
j_call: TRBJ2-7
clone_size: few
v_call: TRBV4-1

cdr3_aa: CASSIRGQVYEQYF
j_call: TRBJ2-7
clone_size: -
v_call: TRBV12-3/TRBV12-4

cdr3_aa: CASSPHNVNTIYF
j_call: TRBJ1-3
clone_size: -
v_call: TRBV28

cdr3_aa: CASSSRTGGGYTF
j_call: TRBJ1-2
clone_size: -
v_call: TRBV3-1

cdr3_aa: CASSYSNFATF
j_call: TRBJ1-2
clone_size: -
v_call: TRBV6-2/TRBV6-3

cdr3_aa: CASSLVKGRGGRQETQYF
j_call: TRBJ2-5
clone_size: many
v_call: TRBV7-2

cdr3_aa: CASSSLGDYGYTF
j_call: TRBJ1-2
clone_size: once
v_call: TRBV27